This record covers a single T cell receptor (beta chain). Antigen unknown. This entry is derived from a study of identical twins. This CDR3 comprises 18 residues. Germline CDR1 reads SGHVS; CDR2 reads FQNEAQ. With 1 base removed from V and 2 bases from J, the gap between germline ends came to 18 bases. Unique molecular identifiers were present on the cDNA, and a universal primer site came from template switching. TCRdb called the 5' RACE reads again in MiXCR, with one record for every CDR3 protein. The table shows around 1.7 million distinct CDR3 sequences, with 25% to 35% occurring only once. Broader study findings: Out-of-frame sharing of TCR alpha in monozygotic twins was underestimated by models. Beta out-of-frame sequences displayed a weaker excess of sharing between twins.

The V call is TRBV7-8, the J call TRBJ2-1, with D unresolved. Sequenced sample: cord blood. This receptor was taken from a newborn girl in good health. The CDR3 region is CASSLDRRTATPYNEQFF. The CDR3, as DNA: TGTGCCAGCAGCTTAGACCGGAGAACCGCAACACCCTACAATGAGCAGTTCTTC.